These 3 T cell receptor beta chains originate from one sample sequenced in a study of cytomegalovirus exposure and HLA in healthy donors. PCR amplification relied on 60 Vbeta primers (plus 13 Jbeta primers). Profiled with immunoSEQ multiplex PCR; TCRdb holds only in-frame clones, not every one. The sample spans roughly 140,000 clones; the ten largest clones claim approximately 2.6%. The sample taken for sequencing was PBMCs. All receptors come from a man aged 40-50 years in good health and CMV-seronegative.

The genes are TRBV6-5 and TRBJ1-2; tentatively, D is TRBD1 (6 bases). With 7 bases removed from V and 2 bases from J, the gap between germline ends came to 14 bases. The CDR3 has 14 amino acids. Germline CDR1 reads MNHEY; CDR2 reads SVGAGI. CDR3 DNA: TGTGCCAGCACCCCGGGGGGGCTCAACTATGGCTACACCTTC. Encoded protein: CASTPGGLNYGYTF.

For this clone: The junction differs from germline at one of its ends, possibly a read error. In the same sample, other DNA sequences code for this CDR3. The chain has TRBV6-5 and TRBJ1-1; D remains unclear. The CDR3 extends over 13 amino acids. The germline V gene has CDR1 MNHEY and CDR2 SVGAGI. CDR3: CASFPDGYTEAFF. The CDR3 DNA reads TGCGCCAGCTTCCCCGACGGGTACACTGAAGCTTTCTTT.

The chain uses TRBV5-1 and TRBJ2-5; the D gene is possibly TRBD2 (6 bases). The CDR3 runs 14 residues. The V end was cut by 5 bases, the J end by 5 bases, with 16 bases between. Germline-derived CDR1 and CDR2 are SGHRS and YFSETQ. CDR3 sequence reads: CASRDPAGGETQYF. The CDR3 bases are TGCGCCAGCAGGGACCCAGCGGGCGGGGAGACCCAGTACTTC.